The sequence of this T cell receptor (beta chain) was determined in a study of OX40 agonist ivuxolimab in advanced cancers. Study information: Eligibility admitted prior anti-PD-1, anti-PD-L1 or anti-CTLA-4 therapy; 35% to 40% had some. A partial response was reached by three patients: one with hepatocellular carcinoma and two with cutaneous melanoma.

Data came from immunoSEQ multiplex PCR; TCRdb stores just in-frame clones and leaves some out. This table has 70,000 or so clones, about four fifths appearing once. The CDR3 has 14 residues. Germline V lookup: CDR1 MNHEY, CDR2 SMNVEV (reference sequence). The V and J ends lost 7 bases and 4 bases respectively, with 16 bases between them. Sequenced material: CD4+ or CD8+ T cells sorted from blood, taken in a trial of the OX40 agonist ivuxolimab. The receptor comes from an adult with an advanced solid tumor such as melanoma, head and neck, liver or kidney cancer. This chain joins TRBV27 and TRBJ1-2; D remains ambiguous. The CDR3 nucleotides are TGTGCCAGCACCTCAACCCCTTCGGGCTATGGCTACACCTTC. Residues: CASTSTPSGYGYTF.